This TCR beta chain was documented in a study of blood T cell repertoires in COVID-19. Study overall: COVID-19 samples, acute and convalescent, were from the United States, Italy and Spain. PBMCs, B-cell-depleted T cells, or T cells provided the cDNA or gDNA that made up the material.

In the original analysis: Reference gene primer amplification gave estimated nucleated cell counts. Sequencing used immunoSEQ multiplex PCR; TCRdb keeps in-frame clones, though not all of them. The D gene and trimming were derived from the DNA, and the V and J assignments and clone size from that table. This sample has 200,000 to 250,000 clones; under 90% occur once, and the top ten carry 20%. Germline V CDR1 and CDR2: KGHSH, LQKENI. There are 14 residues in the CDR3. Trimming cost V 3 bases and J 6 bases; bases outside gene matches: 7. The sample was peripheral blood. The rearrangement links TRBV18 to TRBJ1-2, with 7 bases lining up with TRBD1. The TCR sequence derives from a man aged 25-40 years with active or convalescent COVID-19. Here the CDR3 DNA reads TGTGCCAGCTCACCTAACCGACAGGGTGATGGCTACACCTTC. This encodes CASSPNRQGDGYTF.